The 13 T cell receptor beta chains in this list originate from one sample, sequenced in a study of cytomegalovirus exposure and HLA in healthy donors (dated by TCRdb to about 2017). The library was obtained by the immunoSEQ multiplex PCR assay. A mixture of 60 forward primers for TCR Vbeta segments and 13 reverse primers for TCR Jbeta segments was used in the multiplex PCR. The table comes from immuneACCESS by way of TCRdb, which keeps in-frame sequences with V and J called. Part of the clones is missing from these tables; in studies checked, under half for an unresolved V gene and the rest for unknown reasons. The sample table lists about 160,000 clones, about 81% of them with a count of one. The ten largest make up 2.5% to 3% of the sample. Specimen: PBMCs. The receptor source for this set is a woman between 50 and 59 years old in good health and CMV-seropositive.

In DNA, the CDR3 is TGTGCCAGCAGCGGACAGGGGGCCGTTACCGGGGAGCTGTTTTTT. Amino acids: CASSGQGAVTGELFF. V usage is TRBV5-4 and J usage is TRBJ2-2; 11 nucleotides agree with TRBD1. The CDR3 covers 15 residues. After removal of 4 bases from V and 5 bases from J, the junction contained 4 bases not matched to a gene. Germline values: CDR1 SGHNT, CDR2 YYREEE (reference sequence).

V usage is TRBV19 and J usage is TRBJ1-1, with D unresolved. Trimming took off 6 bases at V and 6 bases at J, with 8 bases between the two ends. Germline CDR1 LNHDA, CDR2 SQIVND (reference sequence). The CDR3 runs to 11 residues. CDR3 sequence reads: CASRYGSEAFF. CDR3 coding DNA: TGTGCCAGTAGATACGGGTCTGAAGCTTTCTTT.

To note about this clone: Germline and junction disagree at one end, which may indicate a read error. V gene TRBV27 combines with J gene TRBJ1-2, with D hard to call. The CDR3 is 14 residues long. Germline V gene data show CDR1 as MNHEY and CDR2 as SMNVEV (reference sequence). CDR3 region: CASSPDQANYGYPF. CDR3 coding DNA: TGTGCCAGCAGTCCCGACCAAGCTAACTATGGCTACCCCTTC.

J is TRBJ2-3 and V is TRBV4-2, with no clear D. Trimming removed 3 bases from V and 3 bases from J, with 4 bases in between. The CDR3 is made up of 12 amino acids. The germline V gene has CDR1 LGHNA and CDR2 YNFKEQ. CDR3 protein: CASSQRTDTQYF. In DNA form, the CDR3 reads TGTGCCAGCAGCCAGAGGACAGATACGCAGTATTTT.

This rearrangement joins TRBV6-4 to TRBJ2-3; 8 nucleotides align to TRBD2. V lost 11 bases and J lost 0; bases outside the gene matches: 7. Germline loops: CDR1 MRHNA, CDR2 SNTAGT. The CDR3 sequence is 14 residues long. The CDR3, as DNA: TGTGCCTCCAGTAGCGGGGTAAGCACAGATACGCAGTATTTT. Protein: CASSSGVSTDTQYF.

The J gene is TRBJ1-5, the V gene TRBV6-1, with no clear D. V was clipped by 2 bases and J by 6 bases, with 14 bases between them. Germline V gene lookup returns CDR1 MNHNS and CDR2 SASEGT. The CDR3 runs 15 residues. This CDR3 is CASSELGRSGQPQHF. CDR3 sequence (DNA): TGTGCCAGCAGTGAATTAGGGAGGAGCGGTCAGCCCCAGCATTTT.

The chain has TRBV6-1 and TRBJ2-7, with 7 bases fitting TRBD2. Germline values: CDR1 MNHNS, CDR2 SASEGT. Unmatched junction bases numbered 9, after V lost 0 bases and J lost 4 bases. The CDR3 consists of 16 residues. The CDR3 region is CASSEASSGGIYEQYF. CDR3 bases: TGTGCCAGCAGTGAAGCTTCTTCGGGGGGTATTTACGAGCAGTACTTC.

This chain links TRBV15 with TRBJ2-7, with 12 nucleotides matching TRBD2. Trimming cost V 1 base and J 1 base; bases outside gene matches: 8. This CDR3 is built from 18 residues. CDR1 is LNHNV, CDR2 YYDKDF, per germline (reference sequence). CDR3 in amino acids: CATSRGTTSGGFSYEQYF. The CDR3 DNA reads TGTGCCACCAGCAGAGGGACCACTAGCGGGGGGTTTTCCTACGAGCAGTACTTC.

The CDR3 DNA reads TGTGCCAGCAGCTTTCGAACAGGCTCGAATGAAAAACTGTTTTTT. It translates to CASSFRTGSNEKLFF. The V gene is TRBV5-6, the J gene TRBJ1-4; a weak D match, TRBD1 (5 bases). The germline V gene has CDR1 SGHDT and CDR2 YYEEEE. The CDR3 runs 15 residues. Trimming removed 2 bases from V and 5 bases from J, with 13 bases in between.

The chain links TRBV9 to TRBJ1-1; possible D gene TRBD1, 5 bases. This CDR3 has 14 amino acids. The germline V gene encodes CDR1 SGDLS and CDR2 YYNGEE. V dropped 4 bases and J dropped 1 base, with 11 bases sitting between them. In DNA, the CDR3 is TGTGCCAGCAGCCCGTACACAGGGAACACTGAAGCTTTCTTT. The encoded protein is CASSPYTGNTEAFF.

The CDR3 here is CASSDEGVYNEQFF. The CDR3 region has the DNA TGTGCCAGCAGCGACGAAGGGGTCTACAATGAGCAGTTCTTC. The V and J genes are TRBV5-6 and TRBJ2-1; weak D call: TRBD1 (5 bases). The V gene's germline CDR1 is SGHDT and CDR2 YYEEEE. The CDR3 contains 14 residues. Trimming took 4 bases from V and 3 from J, leaving 11 bases between them.

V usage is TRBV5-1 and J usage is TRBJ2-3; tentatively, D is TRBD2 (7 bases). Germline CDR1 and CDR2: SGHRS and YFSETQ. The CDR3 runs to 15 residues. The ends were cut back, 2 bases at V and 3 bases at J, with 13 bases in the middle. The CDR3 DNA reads TGCGCCAGCAGCTTCGGCGGGGGCGTGACAGATACGCAGTATTTT. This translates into CASSFGGGVTDTQYF.

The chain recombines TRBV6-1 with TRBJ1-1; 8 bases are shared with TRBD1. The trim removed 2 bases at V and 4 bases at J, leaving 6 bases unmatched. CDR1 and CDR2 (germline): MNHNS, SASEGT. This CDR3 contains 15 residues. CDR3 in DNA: TGTGCCAGCAGTGAAAAGTGGACAGGGTTCACTGAAGCTTTCTTT. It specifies CASSEKWTGFTEAFF.